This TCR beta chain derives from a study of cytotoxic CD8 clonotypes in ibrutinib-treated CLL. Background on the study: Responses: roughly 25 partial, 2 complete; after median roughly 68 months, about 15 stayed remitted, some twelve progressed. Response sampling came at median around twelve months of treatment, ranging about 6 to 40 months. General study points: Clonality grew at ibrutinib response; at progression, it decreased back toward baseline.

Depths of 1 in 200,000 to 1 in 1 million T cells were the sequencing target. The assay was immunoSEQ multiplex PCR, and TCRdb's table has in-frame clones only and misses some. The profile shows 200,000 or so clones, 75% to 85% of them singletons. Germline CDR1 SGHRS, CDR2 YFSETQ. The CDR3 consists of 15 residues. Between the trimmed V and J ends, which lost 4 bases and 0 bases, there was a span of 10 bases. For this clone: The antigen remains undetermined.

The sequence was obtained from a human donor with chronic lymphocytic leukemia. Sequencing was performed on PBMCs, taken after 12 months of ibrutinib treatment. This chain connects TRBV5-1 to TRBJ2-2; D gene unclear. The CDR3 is CASSPGRTNTGELFF. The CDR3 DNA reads TGCGCCAGCAGCCCCGGACGGACGAACACCGGGGAGCTGTTTTTT. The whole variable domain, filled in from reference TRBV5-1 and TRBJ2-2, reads KAGVTQTPRYLIKTRGQQVTLSCSPISGHRSVSWYQQTPGQGLQFLFEYFSETQRNKGNFPGRFSGRQFSNSRSEMNVSTLELGDSALYLCASSPGRTNTGELFFGEGSRLTVL.